Below, 26 T cell receptor beta chains from the same sample are listed, as sequenced in a study of cytomegalovirus exposure and HLA in healthy donors. Vbeta (60) and Jbeta (13) primers were used in the PCR. Here immunoSEQ multiplex PCR was the method, and the copy in TCRdb shows in-frame clones only, minus some. The data hold approximately 100,000 clones, with around three quarters observed a single time. The sample comprised PBMCs. All receptors come from a man aged 60 to 75 in good health and CMV-seropositive.

V gene TRBV9 combines with J gene TRBJ2-2; the D gene is possibly TRBD1 (7 bases). Germline CDR1 reads SGDLS; CDR2 reads YYNGEE. The CDR3 extends over 17 amino acids. V was cut by 0 bases and J by 1 base, with 13 bases left in between. The CDR3: CASSVEGGQLNTGELFF. CDR3 DNA sequence: TGTGCCAGCAGCGTAGAGGGGGGACAGCTGAACACCGGGGAGCTGTTTTTT.

The chain employs TRBV4-3 and TRBJ1-1, with D unclear. The CDR3 covers 12 residues. CDR1 LGHNA and CDR2 YSLEER come from the germline V gene. V was shortened by 8 bases and J by 0 bases, with 7 bases between the two germline ends. Written as DNA, the CDR3 is TGCGCCAGCGCTAACCTGAACACTGAAGCTTTCTTT. Translation gives CASANLNTEAFF.

The chain combines TRBV30 with TRBJ1-3; 7 bases align to TRBD1. Per germline, CDR1 GTSNPN and CDR2 SVGIG (reference sequence). CDR3 length: 13 amino acids. V lost 3 bases, J lost 6 bases, and 5 bases stayed unmatched. The CDR3 reads CAWSPTGLNTIYF. Here the CDR3 DNA reads TGTGCCTGGAGCCCGACAGGGCTAAACACCATATATTTT. The whole variable domain, remainder taken from reference TRBV30 and TRBJ1-3, is SQTIHQWPATLVQPVGSPLSLECTVEGTSNPNLYWYRQAAGRGLQLLFYSVGIGQISSEVPQNLSASRPQDRQFILSSKKLLLSDSGFYLCAWSPTGLNTIYFGEGSWLTVV.

The chain uses TRBV4-1 and TRBJ2-3; D is possibly TRBD1 (6 bases). The germline V gene has CDR1 MGHRA and CDR2 YSYEKL. Trimming removed 0 bases from V and 1 base from J, with 8 bases in between. The CDR3 is 15 amino acids. In DNA, the CDR3 is TGCGCCAGCAGCCAAGATCACAGGGGCACAGATACGCAGTATTTT. The encoded protein is CASSQDHRGTDTQYF.

The CDR3 region is CASIPGGDQPQHF. As DNA, the CDR3 is TGTGCCAGTATCCCTGGGGGGGATCAGCCCCAGCATTTT. This chain uses TRBV19 with TRBJ1-5, with TRBD1 as a possible D gene (5 bases). CDR3 length: 13 residues. The germline gives CDR1 LNHDA, CDR2 SQIVND (reference sequence). Trimming removed 7 bases from V and 5 bases from J, with 12 bases in between.

The rearrangement links TRBV5-1 to TRBJ2-2; D perhaps matches TRBD1 (5 bases). The CDR3 totals 13 residues. V was clipped by 1 base and J by 7 bases, with 8 bases between them. Germline CDR1 reads SGHRS; CDR2 reads YFSETQ. The CDR3 DNA is TGCGCCAGCAGCTTGAAAAGGGGCGGGGAGCTGTTTTTT. The encoded protein is CASSLKRGGELFF.

V usage is TRBV28 and J usage is TRBJ2-7; TRBD1 matches 9 bases. V trimming: 5 bases; J trimming: 5 bases; junction bases outside the gene matches: 7. There are 14 residues in the CDR3. Germline-derived CDR1 and CDR2 are MDHEN and SYDVKM. The CDR3 region has the DNA TGTGCCAGCAGTCTAGGACAGGGGTTCGACGAGCAGTACTTC. It encodes CASSLGQGFDEQYF.

V gene TRBV28 combines with J gene TRBJ2-1, with TRBD2 matching 10 bases. Germline V gives CDR1 MDHEN, CDR2 SYDVKM. The trim removed 3 bases at V and 7 bases at J, leaving 9 bases unmatched. This CDR3 contains 16 residues. The chain's CDR3 is CASSFRLAGPHNEQFF. For the CDR3, the DNA is TGTGCCAGCAGTTTCAGACTAGCGGGTCCTCATAATGAGCAGTTCTTC. The full variable domain, rest sourced from reference TRBV28 and TRBJ2-1, is DVKVTQSSRYLVKRTGEKVFLECVQDMDHENMFWYRQDPGLGLRLIYFSYDVKMKEKGDIPEGYSVSREKKERFSLILESASTNQTSMYLCASSFRLAGPHNEQFFGPGTRLTVL.

The rearrangement links TRBV4-2 to TRBJ1-2; 7 bases fit TRBD1. Trimming removed 4 bases from V and 5 bases from J; junction bases left unmatched: 16. The length of the CDR3 is 17 residues. CDR1 and CDR2 from the germline V gene are LGHNA and YNFKEQ. CDR3 in amino acids: CASSPSRSGTVFYGYTF. DNA of the CDR3: TGTGCCAGCAGCCCCAGTCGGTCCGGGACAGTCTTTTATGGCTACACCTTC.

The chain carries TRBV7-8 and TRBJ2-7; 9 bases fit TRBD1. This CDR3 is built from 16 residues. CDR1 is SGHVS, CDR2 FQNEAQ, per germline. V dropped 5 bases and J dropped 2; count of bases not matched to a gene: 10. This CDR3 reads CASSRGQGSLAYEQYF. The CDR3 DNA reads as TGTGCCAGCAGCCGGGGACAGGGTAGTTTAGCCTACGAGCAGTACTTC.

The chain has TRBV18 and TRBJ1-1; D perhaps matches TRBD1 (6 bases). Germline-derived CDR1 and CDR2 are KGHSH and LQKENI. The ends were cut back, 4 bases at V and 1 base at J, with 10 bases in the middle. CDR3 size: 14 residues. The CDR3 DNA follows: TGTGCCAGCTCACTGGGACATTGGAACACTGAAGCTTTCTTT. This translates into CASSLGHWNTEAFF.

In its sample, this clone was seen a few times. V and J are TRBV19 and TRBJ1-2; 8 positions agree with TRBD1. The CDR3 has 13 amino acids. The V gene end was trimmed by 6 bases and the J gene end by 4 bases; junction bases not matched to a gene: 4. Germline loops: CDR1 LNHDA, CDR2 SQIVND (reference sequence). As DNA, the CDR3 is TGTGCCAGTAGAACAGGGGGAATCTATGGCTACACCTTC. It encodes CASRTGGIYGYTF.

This clone was detected once. The V call is TRBV5-1, the J call TRBJ2-3, with 7 nucleotides matching TRBD1. J gave up 3 bases and V 5 bases, and 6 bases lay outside the gene matches. CDR1 SGHRS and CDR2 YFSETQ come from the germline V gene. The length of the CDR3 is 14 residues. CDR3 DNA: TGCGCCAGCAGGACGACAGGGCGGACAGATACGCAGTATTTT. Its protein product is CASRTTGRTDTQYF.

This chain connects TRBV27 to TRBJ1-2; D is perhaps TRBD1 (6 bases). Germline loops: CDR1 MNHEY, CDR2 SMNVEV (reference sequence). This CDR3 comprises 15 residues. Trimming stripped 0 bases from V and 6 bases from J, with 14 bases between. The CDR3 DNA is TGTGCCAGCAGTTTATCAGGCCGCGGGGGGCATGGCTACACCTTC. Translating it yields CASSLSGRGGHGYTF.

In its sample, this clone was seen once. The chain uses TRBV30 and TRBJ1-2; 11 nucleotides line up with TRBD1. Germline V gives CDR1 GTSNPN, CDR2 SVGIG (reference sequence). After removal of 2 bases from V and 2 bases from J, the junction contained 4 bases not matched to a gene. This CDR3 has 15 residues. CDR3 amino acids: CAWSPGQGANYGYTF. The CDR3 coding sequence is TGTGCCTGGAGTCCCGGACAGGGGGCGAACTATGGCTACACCTTC. The entire variable domain, with the rest obtained from reference TRBV30 and TRBJ1-2, is as follows: SQTIHQWPATLVQPVGSPLSLECTVEGTSNPNLYWYRQAAGRGLQLLFYSVGIGQISSEVPQNLSASRPQDRQFILSSKKLLLSDSGFYLCAWSPGQGANYGYTFGSGTRLTVV.

The chain uses TRBV2 and TRBJ2-5; 9 positions agree with TRBD2. The CDR3 is 18 residues long. Germline V gene data show CDR1 as SNHLY and CDR2 as FYNNEI. After removal of 4 bases from V and 1 base from J, the junction contained 13 bases not matched to a gene. This CDR3 reads CASSGPSGTSRRQETQYF. CDR3 DNA: TGTGCCAGCAGTGGTCCTAGCGGGACGTCGCGTCGCCAAGAGACCCAGTACTTC. Looking up the rest from reference TRBV2 and TRBJ2-5 gives the full variable domain: EPEVTQTPSHQVTQMGQEVILRCVPISNHLYFYWYRQILGQKVEFLVSFYNNEISEKSEIFDDQFSVERPDGSNFTLKIRSTKLEDSAMYFCASSGPSGTSRRQETQYFGPGTRLLVL.

The rearrangement joins TRBV7-3 to TRBJ2-2, with a possible D match to TRBD2 (6 bases). The CDR3 covers 16 residues. Germline CDR1 reads SGHTA; CDR2 reads FQGTGA. V was trimmed by 2 bases and J by 0 bases, leaving 10 bases between them. CDR3 region: CASSLVGTPNTGELFF. In DNA, the CDR3 is TGTGCCAGCAGCTTAGTGGGGACTCCGAACACCGGGGAGCTGTTTTTT.

The J gene is TRBJ2-5, the V gene TRBV7-3; D possibly corresponds to TRBD2 (7 bases). The CDR3 has 16 residues. Germline V gene data show CDR1 as SGHTA and CDR2 as FQGTGA. The germline V and J ends were trimmed by 2 bases and 0 bases, with 13 bases remaining between them. The CDR3 loop reads CASSLRGGVNQETQYF. As DNA, the CDR3 is TGTGCCAGCAGCTTACGAGGGGGGGTGAACCAAGAGACCCAGTACTTC.

The chain couples TRBV29-1 to TRBJ1-1; D is unclear. This CDR3 has 10 amino acids. From germline, CDR1 is SQVTM and CDR2 ANQGSEA. Trimming left V 3 bases short and J 5 bases short, with 4 bases between. CDR3 DNA sequence: TGCAGCGTTGACAGTACTGAAGCTTTCTTT. Translated: CSVDSTEAFF.

In this sample, this clone turned up a few times. The chain employs TRBV7-4 and TRBJ2-7; D may be TRBD2 (7 bases). The CDR3 sequence is 14 residues long. Trimming removed 5 bases at V and 3 bases at J, with 14 bases between. CDR1 and CDR2 (germline): SGHVT, SQSDAQ. The CDR3 is CASSPCGGHYEQYF. The CDR3 region has the DNA TGTGCCAGCAGCCCCTGCGGGGGCCACTACGAGCAGTACTTC.

This clone was counted a few times. The chain links TRBV2 to TRBJ2-2; weak D call: TRBD1 (6 bases). This CDR3 contains 15 residues. V lost 4 bases, J lost 1 base, and 10 bases lay in between. CDR1 is SNHLY, CDR2 FYNNEI, per germline. CDR3 loop: CASSGGTMNTGELFF. The CDR3 DNA reads as TGTGCCAGCAGTGGGGGGACAATGAACACCGGGGAGCTGTTTTTT.

This rearrangement joins TRBV10-3 to TRBJ2-2, with 9 bases fitting TRBD1. V lost 5 bases and J lost 5; bases outside the gene matches: 3. The CDR3 runs 14 residues. The V gene's germline CDR1 is ENHRY and CDR2 SYGVKD. The CDR3 reads CAISRDRGTGELFF. CDR3 DNA sequence: TGTGCCATCAGTCGCGACAGGGGGACCGGGGAGCTGTTTTTT.

This chain joins TRBV6-1 and TRBJ1-5; TRBD1 agrees at 7 bases. Germline V gives CDR1 MNHNS, CDR2 SASEGT. V shed 6 bases and J 0 bases; nucleotides not matched to a gene: 5. CDR3 size: 15 residues. The CDR3 DNA reads as TGTGCCAGCAGCGAGACAGGGTTTAGCAATCAGCCCCAGCATTTT. Translated: CASSETGFSNQPQHF.

This rearrangement joins TRBV2 to TRBJ1-2; 8 bases are a match to TRBD1. This CDR3 contains 15 residues. Germline CDR1 is SNHLY and CDR2 is FYNNEI. J lost 0 bases, V lost 8 bases, and 8 bases had no gene match. As DNA, the CDR3 is TGTGCCAGCCACTACAGGGGGGGTGCTAACTATGGCTACACCTTC. This gives the protein CASHYRGGANYGYTF.

The chain combines TRBV21-1 with TRBJ2-4; the table's D call of TRBD1 was not tested on the DNA. TRBV21-1 is classified as a pseudogene. CDR3 length equals 16 residues. Written as DNA, the CDR3 is TGTGCCAGCAGCAAGGCAGGTTTTTTAGCCAAAAACATTCAGTACTTC. As protein: CASSKAGFLAKNIQYF.

This clone came up a few times. The chain uses TRBV4-3 and TRBJ1-5; 7 nucleotides match TRBD1. Germline assignment: CDR1 LGHNA and CDR2 YSLEER. The CDR3 loop spans 15 amino acids. The V and J ends lost 3 bases and 0 bases, in that order; junction bases with no gene match: 2. The CDR3 loop is CASSQGQSSNQPQHF. Here the CDR3 DNA reads TGCGCCAGCAGCCAGGGACAGTCTAGCAATCAGCCCCAGCATTTT.